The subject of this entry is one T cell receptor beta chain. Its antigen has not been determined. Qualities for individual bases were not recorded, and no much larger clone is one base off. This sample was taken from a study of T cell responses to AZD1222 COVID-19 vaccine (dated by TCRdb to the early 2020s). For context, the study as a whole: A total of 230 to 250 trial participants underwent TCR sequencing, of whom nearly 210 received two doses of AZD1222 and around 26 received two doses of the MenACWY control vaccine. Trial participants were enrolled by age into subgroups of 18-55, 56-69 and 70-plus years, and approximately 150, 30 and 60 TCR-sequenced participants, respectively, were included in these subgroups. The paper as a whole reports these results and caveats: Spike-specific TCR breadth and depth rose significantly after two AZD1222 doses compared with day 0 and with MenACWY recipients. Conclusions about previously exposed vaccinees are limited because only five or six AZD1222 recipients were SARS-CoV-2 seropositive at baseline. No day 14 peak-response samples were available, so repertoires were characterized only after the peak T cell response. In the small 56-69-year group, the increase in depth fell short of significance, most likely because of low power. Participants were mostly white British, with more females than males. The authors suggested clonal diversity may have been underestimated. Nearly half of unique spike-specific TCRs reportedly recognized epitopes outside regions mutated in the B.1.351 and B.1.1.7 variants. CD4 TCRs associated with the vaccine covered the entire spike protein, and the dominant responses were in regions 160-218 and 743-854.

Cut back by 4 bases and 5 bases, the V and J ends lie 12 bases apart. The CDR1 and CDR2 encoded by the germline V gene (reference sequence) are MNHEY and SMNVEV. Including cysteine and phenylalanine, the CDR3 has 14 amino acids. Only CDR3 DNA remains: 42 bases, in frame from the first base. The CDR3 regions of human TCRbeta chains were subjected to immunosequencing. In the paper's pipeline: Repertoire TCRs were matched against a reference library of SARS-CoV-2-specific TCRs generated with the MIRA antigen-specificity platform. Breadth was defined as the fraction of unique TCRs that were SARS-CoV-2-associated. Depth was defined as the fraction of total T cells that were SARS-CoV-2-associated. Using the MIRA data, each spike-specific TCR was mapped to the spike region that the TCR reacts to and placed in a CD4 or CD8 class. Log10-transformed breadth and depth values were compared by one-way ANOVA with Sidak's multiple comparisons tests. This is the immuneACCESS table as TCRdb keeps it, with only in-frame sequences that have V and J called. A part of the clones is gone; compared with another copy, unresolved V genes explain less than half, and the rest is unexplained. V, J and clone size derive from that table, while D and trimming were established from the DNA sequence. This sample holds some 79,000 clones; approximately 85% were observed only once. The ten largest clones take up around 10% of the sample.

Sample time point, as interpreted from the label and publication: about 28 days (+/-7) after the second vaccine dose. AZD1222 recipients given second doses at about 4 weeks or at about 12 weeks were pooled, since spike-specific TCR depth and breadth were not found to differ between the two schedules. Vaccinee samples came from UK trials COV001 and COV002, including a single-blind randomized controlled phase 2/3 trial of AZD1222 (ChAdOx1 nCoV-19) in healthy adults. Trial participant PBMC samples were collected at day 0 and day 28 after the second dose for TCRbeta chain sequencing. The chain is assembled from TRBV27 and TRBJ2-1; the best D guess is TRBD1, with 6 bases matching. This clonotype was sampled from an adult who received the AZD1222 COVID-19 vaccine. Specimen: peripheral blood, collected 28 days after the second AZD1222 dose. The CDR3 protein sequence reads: CASSYGTPNNEQFF. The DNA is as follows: TGTGCCAGCAGTTATGGGACACCCAACAATGAGCAGTTCTTC.